The 18 T cell receptor beta chains presented below share a single source sample, sequenced in a study of T cell changes during pregnancy in multiple sclerosis. Sequencing was performed with immunoSEQ multiplex PCR; in TCRdb, only in-frame clones are kept and a portion is missing. The data hold about 69,000 clones, with around 94% observed a single time. The sample in question was peripheral blood, obtained in the third trimester of pregnancy. The receptors stem from a female donor in good health, enrolled as a control in a pregnancy study.

The chain carries TRBV5-8 and TRBJ2-7; 10 bases align to TRBD1. Looked up from germline, CDR1 is SGHTS and CDR2 is YDEGEE. J lost 1 base, V lost 0 bases, and 4 bases had no gene match. The CDR3 length is 16 residues. CDR3 sequence reads: CASSLEGQGISYEQYF. In nucleotides, the CDR3 is TGTGCCAGCAGCTTGGAGGGACAGGGGATTTCCTACGAGCAGTACTTC.

V and J are TRBV27 and TRBJ1-5; D perhaps matches TRBD1 (5 bases). The germline CDR1 and CDR2 sequences are MNHEY and SMNVEV (reference sequence). The V gene lost 6 bases and the J gene lost 0 bases, with 15 bases spanning the gap. The CDR3 is made up of 16 amino acids. CDR3: CASSLGGAHSNQPQHF. In DNA, the CDR3 is TGTGCCAGCAGCCTTGGAGGGGCCCATAGCAATCAGCCCCAGCATTTT.

The rearrangement links TRBV5-6 to TRBJ2-1, with a weak D call TRBD2 (6 bases). The V and J ends lost 2 bases and 10 bases respectively, with 16 bases between them. CDR3 length: 14 residues. In germline, CDR1 is SGHDT, CDR2 YYEEEE. In DNA, the CDR3 is TGTGCCAGCAGCTTACTAGCCGGCCCCAGGGAGCAGTTCTTC. Translated: CASSLLAGPREQFF.

This chain connects TRBV5-6 to TRBJ1-2; D gene uncertain. In germline, CDR1 is SGHDT, CDR2 YYEEEE. This CDR3 spans 12 amino acids. Trimming removed 7 bases from V and 3 bases from J, with 10 bases in between. CDR3 DNA: TGTGCCAGCCTAGCCAGGTACTATGGCTACACCTTC. This gives the protein CASLARYYGYTF.

V usage is TRBV25-1 and J usage is TRBJ2-5; 14 nucleotides match TRBD2. The CDR3 totals 14 residues. Germline-derived CDR1 and CDR2 are MGHDK and SYGVNS. V gave up 6 bases and J gave up 5 bases; unmatched junction bases: 2. CDR3 sequence (DNA): TGTGCCAGCAGGACTAGCGGGAGGGGCGAGACCCAGTACTTC. Translating it yields CASRTSGRGETQYF.

The chain is built from TRBV5-1 and TRBJ2-2; D ambiguous. The CDR3 has 12 residues. Deletions cut 4 bases from V and 7 bases from J, with 8 bases between. Germline values: CDR1 SGHRS, CDR2 YFSETQ. The DNA of the CDR3 is TGCGCCAGCAGCCATAGTAGCGGGGAGCTGTTTTTT. It codes for CASSHSSGELFF.

The chain couples TRBV27 to TRBJ2-5; TRBD1 might be the D (6 bases). The CDR3 is 14 residues long. Germline-derived CDR1 and CDR2 are MNHEY and SMNVEV (reference sequence). With 3 bases removed from V and 5 bases from J, the gap between germline ends came to 13 bases. The CDR3 sequence is CASSFRRGGETQYF. Written as DNA, the CDR3 is TGTGCCAGCAGTTTTCGCAGGGGTGGGGAGACCCAGTACTTC.

This clone has only one observation. This chain links TRBV4-1 with TRBJ1-2; D unclear. The CDR3 covers 15 residues. Germline values: CDR1 MGHRA, CDR2 YSYEKL. V lost 1 base and J lost 4, with 13 bases in between. CDR3 protein: CASSQGSLTSYGYTF. CDR3 coding DNA: TGCGCCAGCAGCCAAGGGTCTTTGACTTCCTATGGCTACACCTTC.

The V gene is TRBV6-1, the J gene TRBJ2-3; 10 bases match TRBD2. Germline CDR1 and CDR2: MNHNS and SASEGT. V trimming: 6 bases; J trimming: 2 bases; junction bases outside the gene matches: 5. The CDR3 contains 15 residues. In DNA form, the CDR3 reads TGTGCCAGCAGAGGACTAGCGGCTTCCACAGATACGCAGTATTTT. Its protein is CASRGLAASTDTQYF.

V is TRBV30 and J is TRBJ2-7; D possibly corresponds to TRBD1 (5 bases). CDR3 size: 14 residues. Germline V gene lookup returns CDR1 GTSNPN and CDR2 SVGIG (reference sequence). V lost 1 base to trimming and J lost 7 bases, with 17 bases between them. The CDR3 DNA reads TGTGCCTGGAGTGCCGAAGCAGGGCTTCTGGAGCAGTACTTC. Protein: CAWSAEAGLLEQYF.

V gene TRBV28 combines with J gene TRBJ1-5; D is undetermined. V lost 5 bases, J lost 0 bases, and 8 bases lay in between. This CDR3 has 14 residues. In germline, CDR1 is MDHEN, CDR2 SYDVKM. The CDR3 DNA is TGTGCCAGCAGTCCCCCCCATAGCAATCAGCCCCAGCATTTT. Translated, it gives CASSPPHSNQPQHF. Variable domain in full (rest from reference TRBV28 and TRBJ1-5): DVKVTQSSRYLVKRTGEKVFLECVQDMDHENMFWYRQDPGLGLRLIYFSYDVKMKEKGDIPEGYSVSREKKERFSLILESASTNQTSMYLCASSPPHSNQPQHFGDGTRLSIL.

V usage is TRBV7-3 and J usage is TRBJ2-3, with D hard to call. Trimming pared 1 base from V and 1 base from J, leaving 3 bases between. The CDR3 runs to 13 residues. Germline V gene lookup returns CDR1 SGHTA and CDR2 FQGTGA. The CDR3 DNA reads TGTGCCAGCAGCTTAAGGCGCACAGATACGCAGTATTTT. Its protein is CASSLRRTDTQYF.

This chain links TRBV23-1 with TRBJ2-3; D not certain. TRBV23-1 is identified as an open reading frame with a role that is uncertain. The CDR3 contains 13 residues. With 2 bases removed from V and 4 bases from J, the gap between germline ends came to 7 bases. CDR3 coding DNA: TGCGCCAGCAGTCAAATCGGTCCAGATACGCAGTATTTT. It yields the protein CASSQIGPDTQYF.

This rearrangement joins TRBV5-1 to TRBJ2-1; maybe TRBD1 (5 bases). The CDR3 is 13 residues long. Germline values: CDR1 SGHRS, CDR2 YFSETQ. Trimming removed 4 bases at V and 6 bases at J, with 11 bases between. The CDR3 loop is CASSSRDSNEQFF. The CDR3 bases are TGCGCCAGCAGCAGCAGGGATTCCAATGAGCAGTTCTTC.

The chain joins TRBV7-9 to TRBJ2-7; tentative D call: TRBD2 (7 bases). CDR1 is SEHNR and CDR2 is FQNEAQ in the germline V gene (reference sequence). There are 15 residues in the CDR3. V was cut by 2 bases and J by 3 bases, with 14 bases left in between. The CDR3 sequence is CASSLQAGDNYEQYF. The CDR3 region has the DNA TGTGCCAGCAGCTTACAGGCGGGGGACAACTACGAGCAGTACTTC.

The chain recombines TRBV30 with TRBJ2-1; 7 positions match TRBD2. CDR1 is GTSNPN and CDR2 is SVGIG in the germline V gene (reference sequence). The CDR3 contains 12 residues. The V and J ends lost 4 bases and 6 bases, in that order; junction bases with no gene match: 3. The CDR3 spells CAWTLAGNEQFF. The CDR3 DNA follows: TGTGCCTGGACCTTAGCGGGCAATGAGCAGTTCTTC.

This clone was seen just once. V gene TRBV7-3 combines with J gene TRBJ2-1; 7 bases map to TRBD1. The CDR3 consists of 14 residues. The V segment lost 3 bases and the J segment 9 bases; nucleotides outside the gene matches: 8. CDR1 and CDR2 from the germline V gene are SGHTA and FQGTGA. Here the CDR3 DNA reads TGTGCCAGCAGCTTTGGGGACAGCCTGACTGAGCAGTTCTTC. This encodes CASSFGDSLTEQFF. Together with reference TRBV7-3 and TRBJ2-1, the CDR3 gives the full variable domain: GAGVSQTPSNKVTEKGKYVELRCDPISGHTALYWYRQSLGQGPEFLIYFQGTGAADDSGLPNDRFFAVRPEGSVSTLKIQRTERGDSAVYLCASSFGDSLTEQFFGPGTRLTVL.

V gene TRBV30 combines with J gene TRBJ1-4, with TRBD1 as a possible D gene (5 bases). V was shortened by 5 bases and J by 6 bases, with 13 bases between the two germline ends. The CDR3 is 13 amino acids. Germline V gene data show CDR1 as GTSNPN and CDR2 as SVGIG (reference sequence). CDR3 coding DNA: TGTGCCTGGGGAGGGGAATCCTATGAAAAACTGTTTTTT. This sequence encodes CAWGGESYEKLFF.